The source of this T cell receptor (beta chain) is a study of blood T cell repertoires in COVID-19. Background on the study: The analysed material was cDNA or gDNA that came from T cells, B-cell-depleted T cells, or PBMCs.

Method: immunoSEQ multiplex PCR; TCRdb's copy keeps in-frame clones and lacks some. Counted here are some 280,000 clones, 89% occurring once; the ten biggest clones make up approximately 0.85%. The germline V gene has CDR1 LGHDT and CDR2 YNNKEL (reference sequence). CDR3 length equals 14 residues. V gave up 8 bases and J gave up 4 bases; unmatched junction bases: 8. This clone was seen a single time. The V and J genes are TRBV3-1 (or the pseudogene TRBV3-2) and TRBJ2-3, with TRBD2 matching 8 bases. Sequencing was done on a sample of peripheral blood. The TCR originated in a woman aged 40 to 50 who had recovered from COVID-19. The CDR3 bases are TGTGCCAGCGCTTCTGCGGGAGGCCCAGATACGCAGTATTTT. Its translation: CASASAGGPDTQYF.